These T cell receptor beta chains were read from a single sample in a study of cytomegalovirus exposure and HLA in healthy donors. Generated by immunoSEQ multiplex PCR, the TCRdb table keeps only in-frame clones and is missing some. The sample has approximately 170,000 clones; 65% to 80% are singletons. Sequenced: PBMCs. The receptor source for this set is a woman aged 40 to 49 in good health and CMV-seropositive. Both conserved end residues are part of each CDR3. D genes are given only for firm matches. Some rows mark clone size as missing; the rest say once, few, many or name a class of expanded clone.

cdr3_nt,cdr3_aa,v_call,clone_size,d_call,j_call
TGCGCCAGCAGCTTGGGGACAGGGCCTCCCACAGATACGCAGTATTTT,CASSLGTGPPTDTQYF,TRBV5-1,few,TRBD1,TRBJ2-3
TGCGCCAGCAGCTCACAGGGGCCGCGATTGTCACCCCTCCACTTT,CASSSQGPRLSPLHF,TRBV5-1,NA,TRBD1,TRBJ1-6
TGTGCCAGCAGTTTATCCTTTCGGGGGGCCGAGCAGTACTTC,CASSLSFRGAEQYF,TRBV27,NA,NA,TRBJ2-7
TGCAGCGTTGCTGGGGGGACCCGAGAGGGAGAGACCCAGTACTTC,CSVAGGTREGETQYF,TRBV29-1,NA,NA,TRBJ2-5
TGCGCCAGCAGCCAAGAGACAGGGTTAGGAGGCTACACCTTC,CASSQETGLGGYTF,TRBV4-3,NA,TRBD1,TRBJ1-2
TGTGCCAGCAGTTTAAATGGTGGGACTAGCGGGGGTCTAGCCAAAAACATTCAGTACTTC,CASSLNGGTSGGLAKNIQYF,TRBV27,few,TRBD2,TRBJ2-4
TGCGCCAGCAGCCATGACATGAAGGCTAATGAAAAACTGTTTTTT,CASSHDMKANEKLFF,TRBV4-3,NA,NA,TRBJ1-4
TGTGCCAGCAGTCTCAACAGGGGCGAGACCCAGTACTTC,CASSLNRGETQYF,TRBV27,NA,TRBD1,TRBJ2-5
TGTGCCAGCAGCTTCTGGCCGGGGGGCAATCAGCCCCAGCATTTT,CASSFWPGGNQPQHF,TRBV5-6,NA,NA,TRBJ1-5
TGTGCCAGCAGCTTAGTCCGCAGGGACTACGAGCAGTACTTC,CASSLVRRDYEQYF,TRBV7-2,NA,NA,TRBJ2-7
TGCAGTGCTCCTCGGTCTTCTGAAGCTTTCTTT,CSAPRSSEAFF,TRBV20-1,NA,NA,TRBJ1-1
TGTGCCAGCAGCTTGAGAGGACCAGGGGGAGGTGGCTACACCTTC,CASSLRGPGGGGYTF,TRBV5-6,once,TRBD1,TRBJ1-2
TGTGCCAGCAGCCCCCCGGGTTCTGGAAACACCATATATTTT,CASSPPGSGNTIYF,TRBV14,NA,NA,TRBJ1-3
TGTGCCAGCAGCCCGGACAGGGGGTATGGAAACACCATATATTTT,CASSPDRGYGNTIYF,TRBV5-4,NA,TRBD1,TRBJ1-3
TGTGCCAGCTCACCAGACCCGGGACTAGGGATCAATGAGCAGTTCTTC,CASSPDPGLGINEQFF,TRBV18,once,TRBD2,TRBJ2-1
TGTGCCAGCAGCCAGAGACAGCCCTACGAGCAGTACTTC,CASSQRQPYEQYF,TRBV5-4,NA,NA,TRBJ2-7
TGTGCCAGTGGACTTCGCACAGATACGCAGTATTTT,CASGLRTDTQYF,TRBV9,NA,NA,TRBJ2-3
TGTGCCAGTACCTTGCGCCTAGCGGGGGGCACCGGGGAGCTGTTTTTT,CASTLRLAGGTGELFF,TRBV19,NA,TRBD2,TRBJ2-2
TGCGCCAGCAGCTTGGTTTCCCCGGGGTCGGGACAGGTTGCCGAGCAGTACTTC,CASSLVSPGSGQVAEQYF,TRBV5-1,NA,TRBD1,TRBJ2-7
TGTTCCAGCAGCTTTAGTGCGGTCTCCTACGAGCAGTACTTC,CSSSFSAVSYEQYF,TRBV7-9,NA,NA,TRBJ2-7
TGCGCCAGCAGCTTGCTAACCAGGGGGCCAGGGCCCGGAAACACCATATATTTT,CASSLLTRGPGPGNTIYF,TRBV5-1,NA,TRBD1,TRBJ1-3
TGTGCCCTGAGACCGCAGGGGCTTCTCTATGGCTACACCTTC,CALRPQGLLYGYTF,TRBV28,NA,NA,TRBJ1-2
TGTGCCAGCAGCCAAGGGGGCTCTGGGGCCAACGGCCTGACTTTC,CASSQGGSGANGLTF,TRBV28,few,TRBD1,TRBJ2-6
TGTGCCAGCTCATTTCAGGGGAACACTGAAGCTTTCTTT,CASSFQGNTEAFF,TRBV18,few,NA,TRBJ1-1
TGTGCCAGCAGCTTTGGGTGGAGCTACGAGCAGTACTTC,CASSFGWSYEQYF,TRBV11-2,NA,NA,TRBJ2-7
TGTGCCAGCAGTGAAGCAGCCTCCTACAATGAGCAGTTCTTC,CASSEAASYNEQFF,TRBV2,NA,NA,TRBJ2-1
TGTGCCAGCAGCTTAGACTCGGGACAGATCTATGGCTACACCTTC,CASSLDSGQIYGYTF,TRBV7-2,few,TRBD1,TRBJ1-2
TGTGCCAGCAGCCGAACGGGACAACCCACAGATACGCAGTATTTT,CASSRTGQPTDTQYF,TRBV14,NA,NA,TRBJ2-3
TGTGCCAGTACCACGACAGGGGGCGCAGGAAACACTGAAGCTTTCTTT,CASTTTGGAGNTEAFF,TRBV19,NA,TRBD1,TRBJ1-1
TGCGCCAGCAGCCAAAGATTGCAGGGGGGTGCTGAAGCTTTCTTT,CASSQRLQGGAEAFF,TRBV4-3,NA,TRBD1,TRBJ1-1
TGCAGTGCACGACAGGGGGGGATGAATGAGCAGTTCTTC,CSARQGGMNEQFF,TRBV29-1,NA,TRBD1,TRBJ2-1
TGTGCCAGCAGCCAGGGCGAGAACACCGGGGAGCTGTTTTTT,CASSQGENTGELFF,TRBV4-2,NA,NA,TRBJ2-2
TGTGCCAGCAGCCACACGGGACTTGGTAATGGCTACACCTTC,CASSHTGLGNGYTF,TRBV4-2,NA,NA,TRBJ1-2
TGTGCCAGCTCACTCTCAGGGATCCCAACTAATGAAAAACTGTTTTTT,CASSLSGIPTNEKLFF,TRBV2,NA,NA,TRBJ1-4
TGTGCCAGCAGTTACTCGATACTAGCTCGCACAGATACGCAGTATTTT,CASSYSILARTDTQYF,TRBV6-5,NA,NA,TRBJ2-3
TGCGCCAGCAGCTTGGATGGGGGGAGCTCCTACGAGCAGTACTTC,CASSLDGGSSYEQYF,TRBV5-1,once,NA,TRBJ2-7
TGTGCCAGCAGTTCGGGACAGGGGGCGCTTGGAAACACCATATATTTT,CASSSGQGALGNTIYF,TRBV28,NA,TRBD1,TRBJ1-3
TGTGCCAGCAGCCTAGGGACAGTCACTAACTATGGCTACACCTTC,CASSLGTVTNYGYTF,TRBV6-6,few,TRBD1,TRBJ1-2
TGTGCCAGCAGCTCTAGCGGGGGGGCAGATACGCAGTATTTT,CASSSSGGADTQYF,TRBV7-9,NA,TRBD2,TRBJ2-3
TGTGCCAGCAGGCCCGGGACAGGGGACAATGAGCAGTTCTTC,CASRPGTGDNEQFF,TRBV6-6,NA,TRBD1,TRBJ2-1
TGTGCCAGCACACTAAGAGCGGGAATCACTGAAGCTTTCTTT,CASTLRAGITEAFF,TRBV6-5,NA,NA,TRBJ1-1
TGTGCCAGCAGCCCCACAGGGTCCACTGAAGCTTTCTTT,CASSPTGSTEAFF,TRBV7-2,NA,NA,TRBJ1-1
TGTGCCAGCAGCCAAGGAACAGCACACACTGAAGCTTTCTTT,CASSQGTAHTEAFF,TRBV14,NA,NA,TRBJ1-1
TGTGCCAGCAGGGGGACAGCCCCCAATTCACCCCTCCACTTT,CASRGTAPNSPLHF,TRBV2,NA,TRBD1,TRBJ1-6
TGTGCCAGCAGCTCTTTCGGACAGGGCAATGAGCAGTTCTTC,CASSSFGQGNEQFF,TRBV7-9,NA,TRBD1,TRBJ2-1
TGTGCCTGGATGGGACAGGGAGTAGGAAACACCATATATTTT,CAWMGQGVGNTIYF,TRBV30,NA,TRBD1,TRBJ1-3
TGCGCCAGCAGCCGCGATTCCTACAATGAGCAGTTCTTC,CASSRDSYNEQFF,TRBV5-1,NA,NA,TRBJ2-1
TGTGCCAGCAGCACGGGACAGGGCAATCAGCCCCAGCATTTT,CASSTGQGNQPQHF,TRBV9,NA,TRBD1,TRBJ1-5
TGTGCCAGCTTCGACAGGTTAAATCAGCCCCAGCATTTT,CASFDRLNQPQHF,TRBV21-1,few,NA,TRBJ1-5
TGTGCCAGCAGCGTGGGCACAGGGGGCTCGAACACTGAAGCTTTCTTT,CASSVGTGGSNTEAFF,TRBV9,once,TRBD1,TRBJ1-1
TGTGCCAGCAACCTCCGGGGAATTAACACTGAAGCTTTCTTT,CASNLRGINTEAFF,TRBV5-6,once,NA,TRBJ1-1
TGTGCCATCGCAGGGGGAAGCAATCAGCCCCAGCATTTT,CAIAGGSNQPQHF,TRBV10-3,NA,TRBD1,TRBJ1-5
TGCGCCAGCAGCTTGGGGGCCGAACCGGACAATAAGCAGTACTTC,CASSLGAEPDNKQYF,TRBV5-1,once,NA,TRBJ2-7